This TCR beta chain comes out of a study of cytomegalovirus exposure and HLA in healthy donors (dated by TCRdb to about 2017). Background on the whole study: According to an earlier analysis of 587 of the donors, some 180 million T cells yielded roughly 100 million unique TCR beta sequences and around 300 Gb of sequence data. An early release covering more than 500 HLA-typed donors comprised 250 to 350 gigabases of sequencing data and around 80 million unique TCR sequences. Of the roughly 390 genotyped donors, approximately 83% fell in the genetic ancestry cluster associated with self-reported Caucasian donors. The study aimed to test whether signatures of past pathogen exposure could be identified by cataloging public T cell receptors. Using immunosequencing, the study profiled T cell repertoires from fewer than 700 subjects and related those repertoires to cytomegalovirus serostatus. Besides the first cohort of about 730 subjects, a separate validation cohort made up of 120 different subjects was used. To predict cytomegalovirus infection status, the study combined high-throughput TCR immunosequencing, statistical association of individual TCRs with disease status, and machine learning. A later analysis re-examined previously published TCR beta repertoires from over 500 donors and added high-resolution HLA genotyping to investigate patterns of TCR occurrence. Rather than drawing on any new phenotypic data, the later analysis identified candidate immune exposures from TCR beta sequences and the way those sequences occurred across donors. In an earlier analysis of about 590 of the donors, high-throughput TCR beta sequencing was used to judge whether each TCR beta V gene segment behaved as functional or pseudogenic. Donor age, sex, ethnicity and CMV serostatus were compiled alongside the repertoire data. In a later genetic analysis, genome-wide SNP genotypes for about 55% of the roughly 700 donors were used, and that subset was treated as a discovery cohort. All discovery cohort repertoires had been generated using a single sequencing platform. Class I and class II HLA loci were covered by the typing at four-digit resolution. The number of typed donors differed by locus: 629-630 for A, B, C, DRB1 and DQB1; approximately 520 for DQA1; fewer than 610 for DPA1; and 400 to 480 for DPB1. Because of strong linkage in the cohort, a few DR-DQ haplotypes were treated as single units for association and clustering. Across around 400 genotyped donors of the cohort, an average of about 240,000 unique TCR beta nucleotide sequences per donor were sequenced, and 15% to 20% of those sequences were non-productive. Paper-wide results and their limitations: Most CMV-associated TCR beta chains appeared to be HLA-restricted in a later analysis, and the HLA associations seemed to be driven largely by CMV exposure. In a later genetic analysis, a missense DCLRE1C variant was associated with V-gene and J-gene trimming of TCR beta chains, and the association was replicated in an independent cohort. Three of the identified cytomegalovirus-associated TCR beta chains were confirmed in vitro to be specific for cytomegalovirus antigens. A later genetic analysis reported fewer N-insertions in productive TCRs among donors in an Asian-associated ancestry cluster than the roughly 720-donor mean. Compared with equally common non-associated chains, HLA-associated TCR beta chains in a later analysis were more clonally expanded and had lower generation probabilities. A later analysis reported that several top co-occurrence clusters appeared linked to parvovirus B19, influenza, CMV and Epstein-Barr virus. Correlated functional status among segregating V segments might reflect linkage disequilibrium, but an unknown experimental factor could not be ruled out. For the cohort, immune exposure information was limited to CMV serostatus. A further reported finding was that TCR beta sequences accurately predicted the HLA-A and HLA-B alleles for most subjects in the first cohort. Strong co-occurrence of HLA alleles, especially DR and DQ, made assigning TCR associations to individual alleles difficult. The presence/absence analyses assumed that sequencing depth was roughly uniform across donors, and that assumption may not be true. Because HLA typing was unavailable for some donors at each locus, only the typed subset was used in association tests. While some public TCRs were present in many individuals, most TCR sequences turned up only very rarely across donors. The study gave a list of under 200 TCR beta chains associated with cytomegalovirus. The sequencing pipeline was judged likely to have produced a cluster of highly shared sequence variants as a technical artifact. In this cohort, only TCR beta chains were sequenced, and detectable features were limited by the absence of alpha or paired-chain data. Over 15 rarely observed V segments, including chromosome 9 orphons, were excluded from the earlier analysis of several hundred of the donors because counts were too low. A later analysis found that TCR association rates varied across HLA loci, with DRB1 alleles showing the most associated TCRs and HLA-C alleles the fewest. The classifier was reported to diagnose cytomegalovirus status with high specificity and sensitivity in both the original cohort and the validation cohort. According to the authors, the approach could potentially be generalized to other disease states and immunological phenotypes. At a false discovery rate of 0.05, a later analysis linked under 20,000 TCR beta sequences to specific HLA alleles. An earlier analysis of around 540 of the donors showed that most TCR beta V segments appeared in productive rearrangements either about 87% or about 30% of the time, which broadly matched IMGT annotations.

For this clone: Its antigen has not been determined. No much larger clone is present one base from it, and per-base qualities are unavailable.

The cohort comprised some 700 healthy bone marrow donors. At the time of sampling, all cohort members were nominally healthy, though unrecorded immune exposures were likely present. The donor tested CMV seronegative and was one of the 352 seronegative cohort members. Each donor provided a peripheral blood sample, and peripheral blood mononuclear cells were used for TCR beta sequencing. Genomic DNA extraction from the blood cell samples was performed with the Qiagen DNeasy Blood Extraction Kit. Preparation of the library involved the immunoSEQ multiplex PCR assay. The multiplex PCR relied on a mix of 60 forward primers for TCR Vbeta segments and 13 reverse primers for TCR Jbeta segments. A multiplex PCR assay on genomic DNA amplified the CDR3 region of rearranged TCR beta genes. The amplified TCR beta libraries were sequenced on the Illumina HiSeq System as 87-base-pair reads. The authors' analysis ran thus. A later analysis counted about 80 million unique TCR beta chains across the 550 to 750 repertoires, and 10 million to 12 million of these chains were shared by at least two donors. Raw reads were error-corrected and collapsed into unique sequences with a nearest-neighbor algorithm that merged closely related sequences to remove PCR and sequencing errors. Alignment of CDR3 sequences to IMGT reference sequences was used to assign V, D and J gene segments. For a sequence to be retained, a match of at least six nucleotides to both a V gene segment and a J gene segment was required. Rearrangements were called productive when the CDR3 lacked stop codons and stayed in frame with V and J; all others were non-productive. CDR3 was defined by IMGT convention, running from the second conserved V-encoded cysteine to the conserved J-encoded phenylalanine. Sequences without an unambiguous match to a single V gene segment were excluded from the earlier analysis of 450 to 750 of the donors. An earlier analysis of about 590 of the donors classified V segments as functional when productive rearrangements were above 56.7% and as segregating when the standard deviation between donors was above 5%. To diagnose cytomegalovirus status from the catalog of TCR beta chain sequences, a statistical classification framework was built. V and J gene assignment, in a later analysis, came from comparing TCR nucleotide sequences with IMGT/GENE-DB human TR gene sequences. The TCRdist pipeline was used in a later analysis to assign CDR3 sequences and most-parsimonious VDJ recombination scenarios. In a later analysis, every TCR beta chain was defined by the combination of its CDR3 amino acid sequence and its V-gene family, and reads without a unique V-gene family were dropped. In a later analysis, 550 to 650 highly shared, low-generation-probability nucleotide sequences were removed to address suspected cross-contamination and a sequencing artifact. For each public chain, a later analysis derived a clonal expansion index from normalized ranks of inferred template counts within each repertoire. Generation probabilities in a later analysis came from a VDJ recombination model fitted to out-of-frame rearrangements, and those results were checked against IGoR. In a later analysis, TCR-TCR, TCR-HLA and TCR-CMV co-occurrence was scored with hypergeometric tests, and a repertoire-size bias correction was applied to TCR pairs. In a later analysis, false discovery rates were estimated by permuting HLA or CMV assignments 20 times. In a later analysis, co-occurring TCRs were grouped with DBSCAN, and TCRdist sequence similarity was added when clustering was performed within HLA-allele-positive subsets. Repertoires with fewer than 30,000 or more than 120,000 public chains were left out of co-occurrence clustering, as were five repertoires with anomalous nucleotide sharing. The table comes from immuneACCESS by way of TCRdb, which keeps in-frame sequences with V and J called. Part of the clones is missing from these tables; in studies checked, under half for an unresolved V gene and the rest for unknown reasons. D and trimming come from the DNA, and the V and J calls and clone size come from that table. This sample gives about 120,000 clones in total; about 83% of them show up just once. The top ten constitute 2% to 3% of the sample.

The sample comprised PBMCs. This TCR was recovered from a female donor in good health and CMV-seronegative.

The sequenced DNA: TGTGCCAGCAGCTTAGACGGGGGGACCTTCCTGAACACTGAAGCTTTCTTT. Its protein reads: CASSLDGGTFLNTEAFF. Recombination connected TRBV7-2 to TRBJ1-1, and the D gene may be TRBD1, 5 bases matching. CDR1 and CDR2, per the germline V gene, are SGHTA and FQGNSA. Its CDR3 holds 17 amino acids, cysteine through phenylalanine. Only CDR3 DNA is held: 51 bases, read in frame from base 1. V lost 1 base and J lost 0 bases; the stretch between them is 15 bases long. The reference TRBV7-2 and TRBJ1-1 proteins fill in what lies around the CDR3, so the full variable domain reads GAGVSQSPSNKVTEKGKDVELRCDPISGHTALYWYRQSLGQGLEFLIYFQGNSAPDKSGLPSDRFSAERTGGSVSTLTIQRTQQEDSAVYLCASSLDGGTFLNTEAFFGQGTRLTVV.